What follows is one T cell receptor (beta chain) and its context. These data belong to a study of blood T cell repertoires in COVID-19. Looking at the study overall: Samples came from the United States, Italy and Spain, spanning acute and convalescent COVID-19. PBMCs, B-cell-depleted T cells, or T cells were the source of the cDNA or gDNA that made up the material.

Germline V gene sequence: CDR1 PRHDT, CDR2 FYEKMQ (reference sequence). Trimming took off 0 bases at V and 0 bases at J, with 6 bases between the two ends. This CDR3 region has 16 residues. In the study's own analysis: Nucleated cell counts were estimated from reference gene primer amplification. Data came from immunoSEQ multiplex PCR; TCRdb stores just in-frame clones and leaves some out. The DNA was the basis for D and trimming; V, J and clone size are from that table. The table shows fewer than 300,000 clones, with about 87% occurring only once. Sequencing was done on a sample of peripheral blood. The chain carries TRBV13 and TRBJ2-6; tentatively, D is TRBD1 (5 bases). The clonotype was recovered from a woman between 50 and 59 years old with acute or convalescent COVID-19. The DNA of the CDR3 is TGTGCCAGCAGCTTAGGCACAGGCTCTGGGGCCAACGTCCTGACTTTC. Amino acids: CASSLGTGSGANVLTF. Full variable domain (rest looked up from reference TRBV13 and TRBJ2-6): AAGVIQSPRHLIKEKRETATLKCYPIPRHDTVYWYQQGPGQDPQFLISFYEKMQSDKGSIPDRFSAQQFSDYHSELNMSSLELGDSALYFCASSLGTGSGANVLTFGAGSRLTVL.